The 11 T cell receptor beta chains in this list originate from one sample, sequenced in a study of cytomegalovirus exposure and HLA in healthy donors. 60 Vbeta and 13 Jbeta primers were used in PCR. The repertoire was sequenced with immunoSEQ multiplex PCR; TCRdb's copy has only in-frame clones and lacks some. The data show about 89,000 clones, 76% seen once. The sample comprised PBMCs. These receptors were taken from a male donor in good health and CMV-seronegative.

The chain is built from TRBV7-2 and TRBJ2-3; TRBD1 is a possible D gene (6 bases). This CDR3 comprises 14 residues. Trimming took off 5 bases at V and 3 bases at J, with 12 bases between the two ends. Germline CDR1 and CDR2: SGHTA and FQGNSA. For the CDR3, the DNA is TGTGCCAGCAGCCTCGACAGGCGAACAGATACGCAGTATTTT. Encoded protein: CASSLDRRTDTQYF.

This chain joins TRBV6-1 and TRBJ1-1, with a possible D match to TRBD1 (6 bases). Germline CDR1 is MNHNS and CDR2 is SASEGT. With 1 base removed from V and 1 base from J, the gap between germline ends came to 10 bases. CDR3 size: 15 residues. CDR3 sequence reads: CASSEEDRPNTEAFF. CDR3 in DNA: TGTGCCAGCAGTGAAGAGGACAGACCGAACACTGAAGCTTTCTTT.

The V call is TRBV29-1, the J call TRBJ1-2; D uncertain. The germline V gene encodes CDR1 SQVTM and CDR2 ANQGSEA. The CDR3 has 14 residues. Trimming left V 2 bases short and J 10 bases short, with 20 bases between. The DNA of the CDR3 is TGCAGCGTTGAACTCCTGGAGGGTAAAGGTGTCTACACCTTC. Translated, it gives CSVELLEGKGVYTF.

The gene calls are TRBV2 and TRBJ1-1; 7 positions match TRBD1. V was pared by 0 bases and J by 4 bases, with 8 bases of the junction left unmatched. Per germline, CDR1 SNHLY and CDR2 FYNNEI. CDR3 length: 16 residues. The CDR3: CASSEATGNRGTEAFF. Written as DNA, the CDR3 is TGTGCCAGCAGTGAAGCGACAGGGAATAGAGGCACTGAAGCTTTCTTT.

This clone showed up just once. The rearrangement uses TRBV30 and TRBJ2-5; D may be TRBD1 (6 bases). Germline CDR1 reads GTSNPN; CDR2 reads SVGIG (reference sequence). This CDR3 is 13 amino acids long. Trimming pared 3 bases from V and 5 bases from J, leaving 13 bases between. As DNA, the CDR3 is TGTGCCTGGAGCTCAGGGGTCAGGGAGACCCAGTACTTC. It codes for CAWSSGVRETQYF.

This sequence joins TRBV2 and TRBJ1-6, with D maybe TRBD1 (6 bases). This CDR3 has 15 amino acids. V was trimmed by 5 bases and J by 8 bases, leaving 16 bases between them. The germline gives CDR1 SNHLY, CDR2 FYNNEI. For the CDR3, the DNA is TGTGCCAGCAGTTTTTCACAGGGCGATCATTCACCCCTCCACTTT. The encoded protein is CASSFSQGDHSPLHF.

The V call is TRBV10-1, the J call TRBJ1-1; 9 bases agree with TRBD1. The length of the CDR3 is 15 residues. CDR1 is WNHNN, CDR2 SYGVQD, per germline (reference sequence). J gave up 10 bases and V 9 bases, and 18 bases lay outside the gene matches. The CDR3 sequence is CARFDRDRAVGRAFF. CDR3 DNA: TGCGCCAGATTCGATCGGGACAGGGCGGTAGGGAGAGCTTTCTTT.

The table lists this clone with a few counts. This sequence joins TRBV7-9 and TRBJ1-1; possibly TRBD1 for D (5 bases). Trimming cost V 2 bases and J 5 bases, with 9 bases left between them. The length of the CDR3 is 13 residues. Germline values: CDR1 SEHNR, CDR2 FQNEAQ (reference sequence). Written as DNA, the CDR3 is TGTGCCAGCAGCTTATCGGGGGGAACTGAAGCTTTCTTT. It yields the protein CASSLSGGTEAFF.

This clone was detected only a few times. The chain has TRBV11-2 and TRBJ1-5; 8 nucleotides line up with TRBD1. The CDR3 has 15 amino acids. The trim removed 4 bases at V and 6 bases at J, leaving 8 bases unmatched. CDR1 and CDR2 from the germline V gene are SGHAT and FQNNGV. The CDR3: CASSSGQGRGQPQHF. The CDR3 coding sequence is TGTGCCAGCAGCTCAGGACAGGGAAGGGGTCAGCCCCAGCATTTT. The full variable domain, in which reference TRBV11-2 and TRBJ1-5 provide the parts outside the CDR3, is EAGVAQSPRYKIIEKRQSVAFWCNPISGHATLYWYQQILGQGPKLLIQFQNNGVVDDSQLPKDRFSAERLKGVDSTLKIQPAKLEDSAVYLCASSSGQGRGQPQHFGDGTRLSIL.

CDR3 sequence (DNA): TGTGCCAGCAGTTACCCGGGGAACAGGGGATACGCTGAAGCTTTCTTT. Translating it yields CASSYPGNRGYAEAFF. This chain uses TRBV6-6 with TRBJ1-1; TRBD1 agrees at 7 bases. The germline CDR1 and CDR2 sequences are MNHNY and SVGAGI (reference sequence). The CDR3 contains 16 residues. V lost 2 bases, J lost 6 bases, and 12 bases stayed unmatched.

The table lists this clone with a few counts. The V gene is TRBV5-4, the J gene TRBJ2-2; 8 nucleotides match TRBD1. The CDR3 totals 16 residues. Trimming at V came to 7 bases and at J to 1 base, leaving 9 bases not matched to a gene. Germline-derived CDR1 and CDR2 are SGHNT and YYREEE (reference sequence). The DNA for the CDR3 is TGTGCCAGCTCATCTACCGGGACAGGGAACACCGGGGAGCTGTTTTTT. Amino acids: CASSSTGTGNTGELFF.